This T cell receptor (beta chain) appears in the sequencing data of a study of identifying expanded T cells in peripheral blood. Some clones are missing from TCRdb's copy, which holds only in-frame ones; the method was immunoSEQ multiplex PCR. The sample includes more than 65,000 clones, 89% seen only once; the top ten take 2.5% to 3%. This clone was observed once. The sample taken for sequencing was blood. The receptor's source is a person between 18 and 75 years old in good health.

In DNA form, the CDR3 reads TGTGCCAGCAGCTCTAGAAAACAGGGAGAGCAGTACTTC. Protein sequence: CASSSRKQGEQYF. V usage is TRBV6-5 and J usage is TRBJ2-7; maybe TRBD1 (6 bases). Per the germline V gene, CDR1 is MNHEY and CDR2 is SVGAGI. There are 13 residues in the CDR3. Trimming shortened V by 6 bases and J by 7 bases, and 16 bases separated the two germline ends.